The present T cell receptor (beta chain) was sequenced within a study of blood T cell repertoires in COVID-19. Study context: COVID-19 samples collected from the United States, Italy and Spain covered acute and convalescent phases. The cDNA or gDNA used as material had been derived from T cells, B-cell-depleted T cells, or PBMCs.

The ends lost 5 bases at V and 2 bases at J; junction bases unmatched: 4. Germline CDR1 SGHVS, CDR2 FNYEAQ. The CDR3 covers 16 residues. In the study's own analysis: By means of reference gene primer amplification, nucleated cell counts were estimated. Only in-frame clones appear in the TCRdb table, and some are missing; sequencing was by immunoSEQ multiplex PCR. V and J calls and clone size are copied from that table; D and trimming were computed from the DNA. The data hold about 110,000 clones, with over 75% observed a single time. The source is a woman aged 45-65 years with acute or convalescent COVID-19. Sample: peripheral blood. This chain joins TRBV7-6 and TRBJ2-3, with 13 bases identical to TRBD2. CDR3 sequence (DNA): TGTGCCAGCAGCCCACTAGCGGGGGGGTTCACAGATACGCAGTATTTT. Protein product: CASSPLAGGFTDTQYF.